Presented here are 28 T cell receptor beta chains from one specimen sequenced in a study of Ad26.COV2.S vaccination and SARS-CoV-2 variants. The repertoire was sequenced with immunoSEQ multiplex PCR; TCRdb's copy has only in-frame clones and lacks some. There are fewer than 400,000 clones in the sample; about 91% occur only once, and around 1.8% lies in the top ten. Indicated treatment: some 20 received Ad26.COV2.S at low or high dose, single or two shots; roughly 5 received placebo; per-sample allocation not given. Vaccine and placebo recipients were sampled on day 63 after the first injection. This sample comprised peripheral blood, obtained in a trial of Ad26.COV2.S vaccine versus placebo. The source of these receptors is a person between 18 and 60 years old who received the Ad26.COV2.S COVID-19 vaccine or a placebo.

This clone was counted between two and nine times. The CDR3 bases are TGTGCCAGCAGTACCATTTACGGCGGCGAGCAGTACTTC. Protein: CASSTIYGGEQYF. This chain uses TRBV28 with TRBJ2-7; unclear D gene. The V end was cut by 5 bases, the J end by 6 bases, with 14 bases between. Germline V gene data show CDR1 as MDHEN and CDR2 as SYDVKM. CDR3 length: 13 amino acids. Variable domain in full (rest from reference TRBV28 and TRBJ2-7): DVKVTQSSRYLVKRTGEKVFLECVQDMDHENMFWYRQDPGLGLRLIYFSYDVKMKEKGDIPEGYSVSREKKERFSLILESASTNQTSMYLCASSTIYGGEQYFGPGTRLTVT.

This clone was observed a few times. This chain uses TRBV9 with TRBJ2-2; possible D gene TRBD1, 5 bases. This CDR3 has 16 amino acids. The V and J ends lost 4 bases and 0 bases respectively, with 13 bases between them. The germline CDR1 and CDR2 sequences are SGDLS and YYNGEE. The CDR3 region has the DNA TGTGCCAGCAGCCCATACAGGAACGCGAACACCGGGGAGCTGTTTTTT. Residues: CASSPYRNANTGELFF. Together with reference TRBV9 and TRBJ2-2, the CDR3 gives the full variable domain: DSGVTQTPKHLITATGQRVTLRCSPRSGDLSVYWYQQSLDQGLQFLIQYYNGEERAKGNILERFSAQQFPDLHSELNLSSLELGDSALYFCASSPYRNANTGELFFGEGSRLTVL.

The CDR3 DNA is TGTGCCAGCAGTCTTGGGGGGGTGTCCTACGAGCAGTACTTC. This sequence encodes CASSLGGVSYEQYF. The chain recombines TRBV27 with TRBJ2-7, with TRBD2 identical over 7 bases. The CDR3 consists of 14 residues. Germline-derived CDR1 and CDR2 are MNHEY and SMNVEV (reference sequence). The trim removed 5 bases at V and 1 base at J, leaving 5 bases unmatched.

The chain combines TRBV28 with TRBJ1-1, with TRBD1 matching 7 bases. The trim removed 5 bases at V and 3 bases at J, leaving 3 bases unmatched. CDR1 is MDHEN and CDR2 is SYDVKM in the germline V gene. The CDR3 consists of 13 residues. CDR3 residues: CASSPGTDTEAFF. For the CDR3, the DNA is TGTGCCAGCAGTCCCGGGACAGACACTGAAGCTTTCTTT. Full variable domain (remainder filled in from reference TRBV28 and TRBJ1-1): DVKVTQSSRYLVKRTGEKVFLECVQDMDHENMFWYRQDPGLGLRLIYFSYDVKMKEKGDIPEGYSVSREKKERFSLILESASTNQTSMYLCASSPGTDTEAFFGQGTRLTVV.

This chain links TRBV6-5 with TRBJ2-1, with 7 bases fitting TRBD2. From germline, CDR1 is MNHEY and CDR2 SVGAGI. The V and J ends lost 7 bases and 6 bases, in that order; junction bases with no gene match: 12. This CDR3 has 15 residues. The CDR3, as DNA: TGTGCCAGCACCTACGAGGGAGCGGGGACCAATGAGCAGTTCTTC. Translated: CASTYEGAGTNEQFF.

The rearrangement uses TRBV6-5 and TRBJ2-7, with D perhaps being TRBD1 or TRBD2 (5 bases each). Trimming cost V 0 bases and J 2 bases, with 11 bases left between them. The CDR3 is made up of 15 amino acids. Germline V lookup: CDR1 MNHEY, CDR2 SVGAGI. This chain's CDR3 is CASSYSQGAPYEQYF. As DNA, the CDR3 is TGTGCCAGCAGTTACTCGCAGGGAGCCCCCTACGAGCAGTACTTC.

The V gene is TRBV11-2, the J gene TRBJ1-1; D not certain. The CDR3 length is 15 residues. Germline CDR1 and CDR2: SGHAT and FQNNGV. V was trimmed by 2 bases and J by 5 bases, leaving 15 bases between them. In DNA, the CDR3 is TGTGCCAGCAGCTTAAAACCCGGGCCAAGAACTGAAGCTTTCTTT. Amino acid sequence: CASSLKPGPRTEAFF.

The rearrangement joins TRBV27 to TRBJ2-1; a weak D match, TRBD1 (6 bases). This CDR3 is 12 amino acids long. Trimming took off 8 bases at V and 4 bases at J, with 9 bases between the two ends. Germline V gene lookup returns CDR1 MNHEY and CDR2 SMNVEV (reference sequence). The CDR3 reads CASSTGYNEQFF. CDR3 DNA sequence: TGTGCCAGCTCTACAGGGTACAATGAGCAGTTCTTC.

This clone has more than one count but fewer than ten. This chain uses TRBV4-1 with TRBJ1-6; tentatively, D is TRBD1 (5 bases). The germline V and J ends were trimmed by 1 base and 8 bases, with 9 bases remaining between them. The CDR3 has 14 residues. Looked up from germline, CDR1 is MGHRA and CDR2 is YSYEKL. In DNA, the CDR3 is TGCGCCAGCAGCCAAGTGGGGGGAGATTCACCCCTCCACTTT. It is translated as CASSQVGGDSPLHF.

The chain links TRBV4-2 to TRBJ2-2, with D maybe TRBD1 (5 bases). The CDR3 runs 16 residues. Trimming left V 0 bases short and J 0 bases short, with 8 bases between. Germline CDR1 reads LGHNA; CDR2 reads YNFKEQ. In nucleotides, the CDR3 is TGTGCCAGCAGCCAAGAAGGGGTCACGAACACCGGGGAGCTGTTTTTT. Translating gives CASSQEGVTNTGELFF.

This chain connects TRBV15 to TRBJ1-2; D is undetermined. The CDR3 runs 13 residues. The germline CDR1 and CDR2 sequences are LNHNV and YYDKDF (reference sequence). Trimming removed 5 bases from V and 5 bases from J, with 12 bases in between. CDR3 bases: TGTGCCACCAGCGAGACTACATTTTATGGCTACACCTTC. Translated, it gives CATSETTFYGYTF.

CDR3: CASSRVSGVREADTQYF. CDR3 DNA sequence: TGTGCCAGCAGCCGAGTCTCAGGGGTGCGGGAGGCAGATACGCAGTATTTT. This chain uses TRBV7-8 with TRBJ2-3; 8 bases align to TRBD2. The CDR3 contains 17 residues. CDR1 and CDR2 (germline): SGHVS, FQNEAQ. With 5 bases clipped from V and 4 bases from J, the junction kept 14 bases outside the gene matches.

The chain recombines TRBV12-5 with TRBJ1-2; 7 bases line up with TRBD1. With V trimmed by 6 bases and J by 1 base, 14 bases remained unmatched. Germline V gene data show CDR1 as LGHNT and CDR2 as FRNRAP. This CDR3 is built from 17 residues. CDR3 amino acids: CASGDANTGAHNYGYTF. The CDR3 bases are TGTGCTAGTGGCGATGCCAACACAGGGGCTCATAACTATGGCTACACCTTC.

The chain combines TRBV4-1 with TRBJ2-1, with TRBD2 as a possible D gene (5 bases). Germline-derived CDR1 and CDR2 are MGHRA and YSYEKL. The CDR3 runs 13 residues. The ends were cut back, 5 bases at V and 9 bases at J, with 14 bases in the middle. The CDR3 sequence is CASSWERRSEQFF. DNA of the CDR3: TGCGCCAGCAGCTGGGAGAGGAGGAGTGAGCAGTTCTTC.

The CDR3 reads CASSKDQRRPTDTQYF. For the CDR3, the DNA is TGTGCCAGCAGCAAAGACCAGCGGAGACCCACAGATACGCAGTATTTT. The chain couples TRBV21-1 to TRBJ2-3; TRBD2, as called in the table, went unchecked against the DNA. TRBV21-1 counts as a pseudogene. The CDR3 loop spans 16 amino acids.

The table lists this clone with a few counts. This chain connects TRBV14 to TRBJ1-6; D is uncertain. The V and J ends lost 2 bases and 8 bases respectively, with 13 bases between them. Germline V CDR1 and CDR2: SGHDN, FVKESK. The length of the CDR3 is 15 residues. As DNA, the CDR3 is TGTGCCAGCAGCCAATCTTGGTGGGTCGATTCACCCCTCCACTTT. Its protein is CASSQSWWVDSPLHF. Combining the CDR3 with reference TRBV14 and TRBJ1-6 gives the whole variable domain EAGVTQFPSHSVIEKGQTVTLRCDPISGHDNLYWYRRVMGKEIKFLLHFVKESKQDESGMPNNRFLAERTGGTYSTLKVQPAELEDSGVYFCASSQSWWVDSPLHFGNGTRLTVT.

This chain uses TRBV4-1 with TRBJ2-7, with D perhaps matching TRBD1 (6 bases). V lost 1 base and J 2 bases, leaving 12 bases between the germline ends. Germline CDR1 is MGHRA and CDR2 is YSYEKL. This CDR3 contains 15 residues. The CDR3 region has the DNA TGCGCCAGCAGCCAAGTCAGCAGGGGACCCTACGAGCAGTACTTC. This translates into CASSQVSRGPYEQYF.

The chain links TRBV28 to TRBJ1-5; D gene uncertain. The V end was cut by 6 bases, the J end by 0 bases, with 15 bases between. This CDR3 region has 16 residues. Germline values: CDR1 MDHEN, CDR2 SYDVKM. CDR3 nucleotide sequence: TGTGCCAGCAGCCACTTATACAGCGATAGCAATCAGCCCCAGCATTTT. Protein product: CASSHLYSDSNQPQHF.

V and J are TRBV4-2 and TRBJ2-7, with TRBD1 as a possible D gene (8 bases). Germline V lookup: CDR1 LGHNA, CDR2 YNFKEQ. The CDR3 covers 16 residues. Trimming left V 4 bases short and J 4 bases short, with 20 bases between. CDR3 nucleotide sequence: TGTGCCAGCAGCCCGGATCATAACAGGGGGGGTTACGAGCAGTACTTC. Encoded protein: CASSPDHNRGGYEQYF.

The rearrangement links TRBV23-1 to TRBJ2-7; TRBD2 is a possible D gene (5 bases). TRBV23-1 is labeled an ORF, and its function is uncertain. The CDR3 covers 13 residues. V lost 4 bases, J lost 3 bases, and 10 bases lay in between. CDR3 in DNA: TGCGCCAGCAGTCGGACTGACGACTACGAGCAGTACTTC. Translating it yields CASSRTDDYEQYF.

The CDR3: CASSQWGGLGARAGTDTQYF. CDR3 coding DNA: TGTGCCAGCAGCCAGTGGGGGGGGCTTGGGGCACGAGCGGGCACAGATACGCAGTATTTT. This chain uses TRBV3-1 (or the pseudogene TRBV3-2) with TRBJ2-3, with a weak D call TRBD2 (7 bases). Trimming cost V 3 bases and J 1 base, with 26 bases left between them. The germline gives CDR1 LGHDT, CDR2 YNNKEL (reference sequence). The CDR3 is 20 residues long.

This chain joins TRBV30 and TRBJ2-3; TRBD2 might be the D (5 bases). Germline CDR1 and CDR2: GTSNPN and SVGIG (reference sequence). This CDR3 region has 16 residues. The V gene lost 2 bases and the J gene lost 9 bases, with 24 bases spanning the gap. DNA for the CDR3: TGTGCCTGGAGTTTTAAGAGCGGCAATTCGATCCAGACGCAGTATTTT. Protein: CAWSFKSGNSIQTQYF.

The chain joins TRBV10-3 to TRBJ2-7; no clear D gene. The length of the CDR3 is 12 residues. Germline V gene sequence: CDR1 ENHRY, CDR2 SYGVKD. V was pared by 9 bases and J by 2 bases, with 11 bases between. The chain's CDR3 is CAISSTTYEQYF. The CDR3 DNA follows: TGTGCCATAAGCAGTACAACCTACGAGCAGTACTTC.

The CDR3 DNA is TGTGCCAGCAGCGTAGGTACTAGCGGGTTGGATACGCAGTATTTT. Translation: CASSVGTSGLDTQYF. The chain combines TRBV9 with TRBJ2-3; 9 bases line up with TRBD2. From germline, CDR1 is SGDLS and CDR2 YYNGEE. The CDR3 covers 15 residues. Trimming removed 0 bases from V and 6 bases from J; junction bases left unmatched: 5.

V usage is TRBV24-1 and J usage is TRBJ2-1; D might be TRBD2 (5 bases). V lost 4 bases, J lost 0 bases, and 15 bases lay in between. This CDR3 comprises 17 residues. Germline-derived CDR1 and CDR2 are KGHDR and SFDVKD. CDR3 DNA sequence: TGTGCCACCAGTGAGCTTACTGGTGGAGGCTCCTACAATGAGCAGTTCTTC. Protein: CATSELTGGGSYNEQFF.

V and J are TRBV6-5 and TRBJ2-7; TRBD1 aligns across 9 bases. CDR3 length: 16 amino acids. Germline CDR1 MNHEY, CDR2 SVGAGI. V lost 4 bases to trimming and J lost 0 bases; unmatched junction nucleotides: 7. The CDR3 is CASSFWTGAGSYEQYF. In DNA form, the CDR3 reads TGTGCCAGCAGTTTTTGGACAGGGGCAGGCTCCTACGAGCAGTACTTC.

The CDR3: CASSWGHGRPNSPLHF. The CDR3 DNA reads TGTGCCAGCAGTTGGGGCCACGGGCGTCCAAATTCACCCCTCCACTTT. The chain carries TRBV6-2 or TRBV6-3 and TRBJ1-6; D may be TRBD1 (5 bases). Germline CDR1 MNHEY, CDR2 SVGEGT. The CDR3 spans 16 residues. V was clipped by 4 bases and J by 7 bases, with 17 bases between them.

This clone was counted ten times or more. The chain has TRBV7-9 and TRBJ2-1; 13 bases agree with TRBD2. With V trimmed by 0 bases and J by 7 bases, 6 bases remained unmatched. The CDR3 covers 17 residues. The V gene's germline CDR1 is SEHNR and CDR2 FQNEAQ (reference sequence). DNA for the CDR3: TGTGCCAGCAGCTTAGCCCGACTAGCGGGAGGAGGGAATGAGCAGTTCTTC. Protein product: CASSLARLAGGGNEQFF.